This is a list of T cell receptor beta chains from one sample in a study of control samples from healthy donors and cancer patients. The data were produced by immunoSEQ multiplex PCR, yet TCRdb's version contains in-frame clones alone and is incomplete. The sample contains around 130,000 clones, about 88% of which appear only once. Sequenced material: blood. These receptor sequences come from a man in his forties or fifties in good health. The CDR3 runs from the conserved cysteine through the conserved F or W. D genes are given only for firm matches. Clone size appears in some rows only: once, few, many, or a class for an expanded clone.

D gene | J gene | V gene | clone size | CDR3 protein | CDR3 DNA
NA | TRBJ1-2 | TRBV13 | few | CASSSVRGTRRTNYGYTF | TGTGCCAGCAGCTCCGTGCGAGGGACGCGACGTACAAACTATGGCTACACCTTC
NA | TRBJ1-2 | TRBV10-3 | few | CAISDPSYGYTF | TGTGCCATCAGTGACCCATCGTATGGCTACACCTTC
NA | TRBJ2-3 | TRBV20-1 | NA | CSASREYLYDTQYF | TGCAGTGCTAGTCGGGAATATCTCTATGATACGCAGTATTTT
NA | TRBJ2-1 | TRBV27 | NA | CASEEAGEQFF | TGTGCCAGCGAGGAGGCAGGTGAGCAGTTCTTC
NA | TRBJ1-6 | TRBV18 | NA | CASSPPGLTNSPLHF | TGTGCCAGCTCACCCCCGGGACTAACAAATTCACCCCTCCACTTT
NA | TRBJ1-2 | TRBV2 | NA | CASSPTRVNYGYTF | TGTGCCAGCAGTCCTACTCGGGTTAACTATGGCTACACCTTC
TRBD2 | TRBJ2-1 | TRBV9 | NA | CASSVTSGGALENEQFF | TGTGCCAGCAGCGTTACTAGCGGGGGGGCCTTGGAGAATGAGCAGTTCTTC
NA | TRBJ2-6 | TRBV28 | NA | CASSLPGSGANVLTF | TGTGCCAGCAGTTTGCCAGGGTCTGGGGCCAACGTCCTGACTTTC
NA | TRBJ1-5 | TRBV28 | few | CASSFLRSFNSNQPQHF | TGTGCCAGCAGTTTTTTGAGATCATTCAATAGCAATCAGCCCCAGCATTTT
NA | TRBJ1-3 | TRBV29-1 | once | CSVEAGTGNTIYF | TGCAGCGTTGAAGCAGGGACTGGAAACACCATATATTTT
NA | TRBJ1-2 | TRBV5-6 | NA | CASGSSQHRTAYGYTF | TGTGCCAGCGGGTCATCGCAACACAGGACAGCCTATGGCTACACCTTC
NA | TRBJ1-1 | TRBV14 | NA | CASSQGPLVGLRAFF | TGTGCCAGCAGCCAAGGCCCGCTGGTGGGACTGCGGGCTTTCTTT
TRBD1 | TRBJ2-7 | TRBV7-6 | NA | CASSLSPRTGSSYEQYF | TGTGCCAGCAGCTTAAGCCCCAGGACAGGGAGCTCCTACGAGCAGTACTTC
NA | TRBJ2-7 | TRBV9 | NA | CASSVDGTASYEQYF | TGTGCCAGCAGCGTAGACGGAACAGCCTCCTACGAGCAGTACTTC
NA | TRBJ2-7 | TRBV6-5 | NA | CASSYSGGPSSYEQYF | TGTGCCAGCAGTTATTCCGGCGGTCCGAGCTCCTACGAGCAGTACTTC
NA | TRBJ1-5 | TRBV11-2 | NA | CASSLDRDSLNQPQHF | TGTGCCAGCAGCTTAGATCGCGACAGCCTCAATCAGCCCCAGCATTTT
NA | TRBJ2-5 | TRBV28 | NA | CASSLVETQYF | TGTGCCAGCAGTTTAGTAGAGACCCAGTACTTC
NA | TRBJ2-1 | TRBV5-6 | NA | CASSYGWARNNEQFF | TGTGCCAGCAGCTACGGGTGGGCCCGAAACAATGAGCAGTTCTTC
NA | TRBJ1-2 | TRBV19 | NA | CASSLYGDYGYTF | TGTGCCAGTAGCCTTTACGGGGACTATGGCTACACCTTC
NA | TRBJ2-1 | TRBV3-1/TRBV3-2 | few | CASSHSRRNNEQFF | TGTGCCAGCAGCCATTCACGGCGGAACAATGAGCAGTTCTTC
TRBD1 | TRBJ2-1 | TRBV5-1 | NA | CASSVGQGGPNEQFF | TGCGCCAGCAGCGTGGGACAGGGAGGACCCAATGAGCAGTTCTTC
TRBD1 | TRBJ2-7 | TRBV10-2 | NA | CASSQGWEQYF | TGCGCCAGCTCACAGGGGTGGGAGCAGTACTTC
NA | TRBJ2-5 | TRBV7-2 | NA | CASSFGQGYETQYF | TGTGCCAGCAGCTTTGGGCAGGGCTACGAGACCCAGTACTTC
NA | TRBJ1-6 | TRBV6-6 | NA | CASSYAGWPYNSPLHF | TGTGCCAGCAGTTACGCAGGGTGGCCCTATAATTCACCCCTCCACTTT
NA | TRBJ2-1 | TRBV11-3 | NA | CASSLRTGDEQFF | TGTGCCAGCAGCTTGAGGACTGGGGATGAGCAGTTCTTC
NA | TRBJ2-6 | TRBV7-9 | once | CASSRYVGANVLTF | TGTGCCAGCAGCCGTTATGTCGGAGCCAACGTCCTGACTTTC
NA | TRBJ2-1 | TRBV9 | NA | CASSGGQGSQSYNEQFF | TGTGCCAGCAGCGGGGGCCAAGGATCACAGTCCTACAATGAGCAGTTCTTC
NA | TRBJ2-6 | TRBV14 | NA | CASSLHRSGANVLTF | TGTGCCAGCAGCCTCCACAGATCTGGGGCCAACGTCCTGACTTTC
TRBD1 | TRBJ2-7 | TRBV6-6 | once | CATLDRRGEQYF | TGTGCCACCCTGGACAGGCGCGGCGAGCAGTACTTC
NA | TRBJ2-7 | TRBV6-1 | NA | CASSEGMQVQYEQYF | TGTGCCAGCAGTGAAGGAATGCAGGTTCAGTACGAGCAGTACTTC
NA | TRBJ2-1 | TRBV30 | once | CAWSEFQIHEQFF | TGTGCCTGGAGTGAATTCCAGATCCATGAGCAGTTCTTC
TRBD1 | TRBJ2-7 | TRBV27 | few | CASSKGTGVGYEQYF | TGTGCCAGCAGTAAAGGGACAGGGGTCGGCTACGAGCAGTACTTC
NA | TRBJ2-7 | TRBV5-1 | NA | CASSHEGITYEQYF | TGCGCCAGCAGCCATGAGGGGATCACCTACGAGCAGTACTTC
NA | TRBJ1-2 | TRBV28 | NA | CASSSPTGGRNYGYTF | TGTGCCAGCAGTTCCCCCACCGGGGGACGAAACTATGGCTACACCTTC
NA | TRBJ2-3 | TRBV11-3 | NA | CASSPSPVNTQYF | TGTGCCAGCAGCCCGTCTCCCGTGAATACGCAGTATTTT
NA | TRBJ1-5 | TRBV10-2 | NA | CASSVTGKGNQPQHF | TGCGCCAGCAGTGTAACAGGGAAAGGCAATCAGCCCCAGCATTTT
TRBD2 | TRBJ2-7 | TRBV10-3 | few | CATLAGYSYEQYF | TGTGCCACCTTAGCGGGTTACTCCTACGAGCAGTACTTC
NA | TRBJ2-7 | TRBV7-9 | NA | CASSRPSFDEQYF | TGTGCCAGCAGCCGACCGAGTTTTGACGAGCAGTACTTC
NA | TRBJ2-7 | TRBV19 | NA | CASSIQYGYLPYEQYF | TGTGCCAGTAGTATTCAATATGGTTATCTCCCCTACGAGCAGTACTTC
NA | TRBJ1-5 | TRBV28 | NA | CASKSSNQPQHF | TGTGCCAGCAAGAGTAGCAATCAGCCCCAGCATTTT
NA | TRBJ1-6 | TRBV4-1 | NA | CASSQDPSGNSPLHF | TGCGCCAGCAGCCAAGATCCATCAGGGAACTCACCCCTCCACTTT
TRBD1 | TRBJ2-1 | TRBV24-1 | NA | CATSALDRANEQFF | TGTGCCACCAGTGCCCTGGACAGGGCAAATGAGCAGTTCTTC
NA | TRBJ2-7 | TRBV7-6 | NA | CASSLGGGGVYEQYF | TGTGCCAGCAGCTTAGGGGGCGGAGGGGTCTACGAGCAGTACTTC
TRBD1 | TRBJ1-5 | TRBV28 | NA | CASSWTGYDQPQHF | TGTGCCAGCAGTTGGACAGGGTACGATCAGCCCCAGCATTTT
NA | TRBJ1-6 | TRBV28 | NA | CASSWDSGVSPLHF | TGTGCCAGCAGTTGGGATAGCGGTGTTTCACCCCTCCACTTT
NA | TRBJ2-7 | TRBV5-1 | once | CASSLEATSSYEQYF | TGCGCCAGCAGCTTGGAGGCAACGAGCTCCTACGAGCAGTACTTC
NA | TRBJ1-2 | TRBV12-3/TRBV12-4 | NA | CASSFGEPYGYTF | TGTGCCAGCAGTTTCGGAGAGCCCTATGGCTACACCTTC
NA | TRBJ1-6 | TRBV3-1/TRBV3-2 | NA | CASSQGNSPLHF | TGTGCCAGCAGCCAAGGTAATTCACCCCTCCACTTT
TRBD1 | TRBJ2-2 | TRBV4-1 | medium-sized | CASSQEGGQGFGGELFF | TGCGCCAGCAGCCAAGAGGGTGGACAGGGGTTTGGCGGGGAGCTGTTTTTT
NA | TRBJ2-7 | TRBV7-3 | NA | CASSLGQSGHEQYF | TGTGCCAGCAGCTTAGGGCAGTCGGGGCACGAGCAGTACTTC
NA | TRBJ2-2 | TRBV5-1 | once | CATRGLPNTGELFF | TGCGCCACCAGAGGCCTACCAAACACCGGGGAGCTGTTTTTT
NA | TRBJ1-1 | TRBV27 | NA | CASTVSYLNTEAFF | TGTGCCAGCACTGTCAGCTATCTGAACACTGAAGCTTTCTTT
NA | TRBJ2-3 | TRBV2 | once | CASSEGGSTDTQYF | TGTGCCAGCAGTGAAGGCGGCAGCACAGATACGCAGTATTTT